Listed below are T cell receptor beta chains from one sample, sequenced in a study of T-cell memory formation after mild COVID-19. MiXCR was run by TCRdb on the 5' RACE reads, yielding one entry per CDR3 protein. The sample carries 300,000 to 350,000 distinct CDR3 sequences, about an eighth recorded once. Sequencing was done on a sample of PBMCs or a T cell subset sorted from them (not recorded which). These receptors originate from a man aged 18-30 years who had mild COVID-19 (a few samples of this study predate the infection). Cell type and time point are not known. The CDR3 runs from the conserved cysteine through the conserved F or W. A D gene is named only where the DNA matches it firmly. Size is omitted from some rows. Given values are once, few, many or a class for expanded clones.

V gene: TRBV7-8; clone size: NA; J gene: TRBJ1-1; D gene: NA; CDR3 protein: CASSDGGELDEAFF; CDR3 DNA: TGTGCCAGCAGCGACGGGGGCGAATTGGATGAAGCTTTCTTT
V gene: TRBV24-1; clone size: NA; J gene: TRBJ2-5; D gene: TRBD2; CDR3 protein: CATSEGRAGAQETQYF; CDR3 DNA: TGTGCCACCAGTGAGGGGAGAGCGGGGGCCCAAGAGACCCAGTACTTC
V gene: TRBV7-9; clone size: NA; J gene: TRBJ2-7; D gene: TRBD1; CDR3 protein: CASSLDRGDEQYF; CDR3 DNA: TGTGCCAGCAGCTTGGACAGGGGGGACGAGCAGTACTTC
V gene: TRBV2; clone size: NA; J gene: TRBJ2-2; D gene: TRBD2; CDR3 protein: CASRRTSWNTGELFF; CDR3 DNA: TGTGCCAGCAGGAGGACTAGCTGGAACACCGGGGAGCTGTTTTTT
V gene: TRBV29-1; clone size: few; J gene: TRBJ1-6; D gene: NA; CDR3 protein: CSPNLPSPLHF; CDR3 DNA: TGCAGCCCCAACCTCCCATCACCCCTCCACTTT
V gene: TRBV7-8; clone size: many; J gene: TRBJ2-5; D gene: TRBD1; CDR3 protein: CASSPPTDRDQETQYF; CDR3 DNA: TGTGCCAGCAGCCCGCCTACCGACAGGGACCAAGAGACCCAGTACTTC
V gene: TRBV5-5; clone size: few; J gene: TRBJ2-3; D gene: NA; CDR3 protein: CASSAGTYPLDTQYF; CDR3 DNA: TGTGCCAGCAGCGCCGGGACATACCCGTTGGATACGCAGTATTTT
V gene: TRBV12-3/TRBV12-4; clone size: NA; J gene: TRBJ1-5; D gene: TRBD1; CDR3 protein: CASSPQGTENQPQHF; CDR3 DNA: TGTGCCAGCAGCCCACAGGGGACAGAGAATCAGCCCCAGCATTTT
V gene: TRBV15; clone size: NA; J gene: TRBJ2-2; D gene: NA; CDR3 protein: CATSRSPGPSTGELFF; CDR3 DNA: TGTGCCACCAGCAGATCTCCGGGACCCAGCACCGGGGAGCTGTTTTTT
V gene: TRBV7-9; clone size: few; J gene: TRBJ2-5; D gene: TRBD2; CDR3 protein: CASSLVQRGETQYF; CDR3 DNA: TGTGCCAGCAGCTTAGTCCAGCGGGGGGAGACCCAGTACTTC
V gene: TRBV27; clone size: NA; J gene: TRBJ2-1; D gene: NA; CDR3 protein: CASTRDNDEQFF; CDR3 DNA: TGTGCCAGCACTAGGGATAACGATGAGCAGTTCTTC
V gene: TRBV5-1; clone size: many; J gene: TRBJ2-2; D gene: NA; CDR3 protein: CASSLGARTGELFF; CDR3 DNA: TGCGCCAGCAGCTTGGGGGCGCGGACCGGGGAGCTGTTTTTT
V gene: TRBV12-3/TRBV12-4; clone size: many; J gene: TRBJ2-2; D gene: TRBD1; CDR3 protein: CASRPGGPGELFF; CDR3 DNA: TGTGCCAGCAGGCCAGGGGGCCCCGGGGAGCTGTTTTTT
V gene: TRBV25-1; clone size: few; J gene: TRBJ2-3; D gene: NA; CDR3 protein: CASTPGGGADTQYF; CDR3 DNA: TGTGCCAGCACCCCAGGGGGGGGCGCTGATACGCAGTATTTT